Detailed here is one T cell receptor beta chain. What it recognizes is unknown. The data derive from a study of cytomegalovirus exposure and HLA in healthy donors. Study findings and constraints: A likely sequencing artifact accounted for one observed cluster of highly shared sequence variants. The authors enumerated roughly 160 TCR beta chains as linked to cytomegalovirus.

It was with 60 Vbeta and 13 Jbeta primers that the PCR ran. Only in-frame clones appear in the TCRdb table, and some are missing; sequencing was by immunoSEQ multiplex PCR. The sample lists about 160,000 clones, 70% to 90% occurring once. Material for sequencing was PBMCs. The receptor's source is a woman in her twenties or thirties in good health and CMV-seropositive.

This CDR3 is CASRGRQGAIYGYTF. CDR3 DNA sequence: TGTGCCAGCAGGGGACGACAGGGGGCTATCTATGGCTACACCTTC. V and J are TRBV2 and TRBJ1-2, with 10 bases aligning to TRBD1. The CDR3 sequence is 15 residues long. The V gene's germline CDR1 is SNHLY and CDR2 FYNNEI. The V and J ends lost 6 bases and 4 bases, in that order; junction bases with no gene match: 8.